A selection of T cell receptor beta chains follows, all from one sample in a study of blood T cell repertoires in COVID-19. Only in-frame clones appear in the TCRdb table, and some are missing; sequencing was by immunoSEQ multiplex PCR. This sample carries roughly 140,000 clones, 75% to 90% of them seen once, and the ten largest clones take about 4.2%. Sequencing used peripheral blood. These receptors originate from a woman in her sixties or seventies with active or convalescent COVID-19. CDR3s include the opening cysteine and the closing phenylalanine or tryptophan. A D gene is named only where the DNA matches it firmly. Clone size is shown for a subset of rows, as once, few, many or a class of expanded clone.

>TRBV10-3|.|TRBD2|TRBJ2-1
TGTGCCATCAGCGGCGGGGGGGCCTTTAACAATGAGCAGTTCTTC
CAISGGGAFNNEQFF
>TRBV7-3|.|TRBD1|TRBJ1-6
TGTGCCAGCAGCTTGGGACAGGGTAGTTCACCCCTCCACTTT
CASSLGQGSSPLHF
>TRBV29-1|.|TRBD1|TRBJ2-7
TGCAGCGTTACAGGGGAGCACGAGCAGTACTTC
CSVTGEHEQYF
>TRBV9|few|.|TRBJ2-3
TGTGCCAGCAGCATAAACCCGCAGGGGACAGATACGCAGTATTTT
CASSINPQGTDTQYF
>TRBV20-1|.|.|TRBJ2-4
TGCAGTGGTCGGGACACGAGTATTCAGTACTTC
CSGRDTSIQYF
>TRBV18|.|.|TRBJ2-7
TGTGCCAGCTCAAGCGGACAGTACGAGCAGTACTTC
CASSSGQYEQYF
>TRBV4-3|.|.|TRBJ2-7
TGCGCCAGCAGCCAAGAGAGTAAGGGGGCCTACGAGCAGTACTTC
CASSQESKGAYEQYF
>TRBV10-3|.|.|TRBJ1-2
TGTGCCGCCGAGGGGGATCTCTATGGCTACACCTTC
CAAEGDLYGYTF
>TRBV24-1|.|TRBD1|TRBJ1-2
TGTGCCACCAGTGATCGGGACAGGGGCTACGGCTACACCTTC
CATSDRDRGYGYTF
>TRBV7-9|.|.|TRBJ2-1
TGTGCCAGCAGCTTAGTGGTACAGAACAATGAGCAGTTCTTC
CASSLVVQNNEQFF
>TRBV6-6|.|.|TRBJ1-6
TGTGCCAGCAGTTACTCCGAGGATAATTCACCCCTCCACTTT
CASSYSEDNSPLHF
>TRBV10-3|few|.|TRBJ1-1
TGTGCCATCAGGAGGGAGAACACTGAAGCTTTCTTT
CAIRRENTEAFF
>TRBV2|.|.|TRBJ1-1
TGTGCCAGCAGTGAGGGGAGTAGGGTAGCTTTCTTT
CASSEGSRVAFF
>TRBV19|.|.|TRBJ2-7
TGTGCCAGTAAGACGACAGTGGGGTTCTCCTACGAGCAGTACTTC
CASKTTVGFSYEQYF
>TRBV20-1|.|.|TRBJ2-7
TGCAGTGCTAGTGATCTCAGGGGTTACGAGCAGTACTTC
CSASDLRGYEQYF
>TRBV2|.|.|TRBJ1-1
TGTGCCAGCAGAGACCGACGGGACACTGAAGCTTTCTTT
CASRDRRDTEAFF
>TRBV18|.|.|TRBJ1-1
TGTGCCAGCTCACCATGGGGAGTTGATTACACTGAAGCTTTCTTT
CASSPWGVDYTEAFF
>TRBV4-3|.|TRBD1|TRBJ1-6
TGCGCCAGCAGCCAAGATAAGACAGGGAGTTCACCCCTCCACTTT
CASSQDKTGSSPLHF
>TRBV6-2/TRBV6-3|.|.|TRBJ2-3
TGTGCCAGCAGTTATGAGGCGGCGCGGAGCACAGATACGCAGTATTTT
CASSYEAARSTDTQYF
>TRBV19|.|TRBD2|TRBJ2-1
TGTGCCAGTAGCACGACTAGCGGGGGGGCAGAGGAGCAGTTCTTC
CASSTTSGGAEEQFF
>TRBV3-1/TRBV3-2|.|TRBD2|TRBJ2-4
TGTGCCAGCAGCCCTCGGACTAGCATTAAAAACATTCAGTACTTC
CASSPRTSIKNIQYF
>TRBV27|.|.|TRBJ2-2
TGTGCCAGCAACCCCGCGGCGGGCAGGAATGCCGGGGAGCTGTTTTTT
CASNPAAGRNAGELFF
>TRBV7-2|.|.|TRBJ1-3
TGTGCCAGCAGCTTAGACCCGGGATCTGGAAACACCATATATTTT
CASSLDPGSGNTIYF
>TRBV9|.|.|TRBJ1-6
TGTGCCAGCAGCGTGGGCAGGTTGAATTCACCCCTCCACTTT
CASSVGRLNSPLHF
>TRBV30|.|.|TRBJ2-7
TGTGCCTGGAGTGTAATCTCTTCCTACGAGCAGTACTTC
CAWSVISSYEQYF
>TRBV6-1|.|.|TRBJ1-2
TGTGCCAGCAGTGAAAGGGGTCAGAACTACGGTCAAAGGAGGGACTATGGCTACACCTTC
CASSERGQNYGQRRDYGYTF
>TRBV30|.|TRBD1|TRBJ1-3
TGTGCCTGGAGCCACCAGGGGGCGAGCTCTGGAAACACCATATATTTT
CAWSHQGASSGNTIYF
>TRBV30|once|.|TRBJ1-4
TGTGCCTGGAGCGCCCAGCTTACAGATGAAAAACTGTTTTTT
CAWSAQLTDEKLFF
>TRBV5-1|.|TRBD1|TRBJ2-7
TGCGCCAGCAGCTTGGAACAGGGGTACGAGCAGTACTTC
CASSLEQGYEQYF
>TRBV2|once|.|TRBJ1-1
TGTGCCAGCACCCTTCAGAATGAAGCTTTCTTT
CASTLQNEAFF
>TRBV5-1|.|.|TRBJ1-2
TGCGCCAGCAGCTTAGAGGGGCAGGGGAGCTATGGCTACACCTTC
CASSLEGQGSYGYTF
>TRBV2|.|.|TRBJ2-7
TGTGCCACGTCGGGCGGGGACTCCTACGAGCAGTACTTC
CATSGGDSYEQYF
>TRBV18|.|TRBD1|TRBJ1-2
TGTGCCAGCTCACCTACGACAGGGGTCTCTGGCTACACCTTC
CASSPTTGVSGYTF
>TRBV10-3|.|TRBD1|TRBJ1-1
TGTGCCATCAGTAGGGACAGATCGAACACTGAAGCTTTCTTT
CAISRDRSNTEAFF
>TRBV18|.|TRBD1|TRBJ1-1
TGTGCCAGCTCGCCAAATGCCAGAGGACAGGGAAATACTGAAGCTTTCTTT
CASSPNARGQGNTEAFF
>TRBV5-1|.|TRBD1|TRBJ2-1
TGCGCCAGCAGCTTGGGACAGGGGTACAATGAGCAGTTCTTC
CASSLGQGYNEQFF
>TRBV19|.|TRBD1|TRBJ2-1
TGTGCCAGTACTACCGGGACAGGGGGATTCGGTGAGCAGTTCTTC
CASTTGTGGFGEQFF
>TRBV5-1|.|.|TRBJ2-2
TGCGCCAGCAGCTTTGGTGGGACAAGCACCGGGGAGCTGTTTTTT
CASSFGGTSTGELFF
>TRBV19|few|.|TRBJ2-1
TGTGCCAGTAGTATTTGGAGGGAGAAAGGCTCCTACAATGAGCAGTTCTTC
CASSIWREKGSYNEQFF
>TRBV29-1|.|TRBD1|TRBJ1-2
TGCAGCGTTGGGGACAGCTATGGCTACACCTTC
CSVGDSYGYTF
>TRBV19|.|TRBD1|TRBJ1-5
TGTGCCAGTAGTATCACAGGGGGCTTCAGCAATCAGCCCCAGCATTTT
CASSITGGFSNQPQHF
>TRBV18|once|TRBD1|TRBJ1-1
TGTGCCAGCTCACCGACAGGGGGGGGCACTGAAGCTTTCTTT
CASSPTGGGTEAFF